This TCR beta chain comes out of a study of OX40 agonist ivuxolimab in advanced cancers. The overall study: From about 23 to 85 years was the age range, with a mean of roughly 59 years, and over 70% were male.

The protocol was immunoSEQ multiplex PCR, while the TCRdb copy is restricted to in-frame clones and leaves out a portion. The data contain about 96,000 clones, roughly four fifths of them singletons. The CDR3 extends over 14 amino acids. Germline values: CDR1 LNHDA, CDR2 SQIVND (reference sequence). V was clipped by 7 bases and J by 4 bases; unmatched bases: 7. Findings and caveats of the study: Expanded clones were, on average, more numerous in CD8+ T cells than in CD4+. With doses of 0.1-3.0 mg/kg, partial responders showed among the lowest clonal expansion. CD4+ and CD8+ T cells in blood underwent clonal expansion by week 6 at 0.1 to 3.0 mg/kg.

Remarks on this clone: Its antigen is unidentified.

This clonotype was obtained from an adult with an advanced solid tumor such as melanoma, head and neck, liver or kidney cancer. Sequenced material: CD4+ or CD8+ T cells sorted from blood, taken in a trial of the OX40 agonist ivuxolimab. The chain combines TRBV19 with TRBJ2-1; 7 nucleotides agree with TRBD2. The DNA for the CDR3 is TGTGCCAGTATGAGCGGGAAGTCTTACAATGAGCAGTTCTTC. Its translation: CASMSGKSYNEQFF.